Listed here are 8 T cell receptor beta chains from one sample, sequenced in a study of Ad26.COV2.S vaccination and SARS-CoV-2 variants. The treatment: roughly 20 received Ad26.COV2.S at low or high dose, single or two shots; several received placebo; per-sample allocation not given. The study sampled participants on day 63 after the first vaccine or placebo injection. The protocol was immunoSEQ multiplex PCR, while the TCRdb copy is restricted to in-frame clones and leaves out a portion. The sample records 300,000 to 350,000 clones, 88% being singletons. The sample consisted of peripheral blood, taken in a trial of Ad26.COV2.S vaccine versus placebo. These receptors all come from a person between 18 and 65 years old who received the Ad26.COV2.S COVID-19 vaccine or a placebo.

CDR3 nucleotides: TGTGCCAGCTCACTCTCACAGGGGACTGGGGCCAACGTCCTGACTTTC. Its protein product is CASSLSQGTGANVLTF. The chain combines TRBV18 with TRBJ2-6; 7 positions agree with TRBD1. In germline, CDR1 is KGHSH, CDR2 LQKENI. The CDR3 covers 16 residues. V dropped 4 bases and J dropped 2; count of bases not matched to a gene: 5.

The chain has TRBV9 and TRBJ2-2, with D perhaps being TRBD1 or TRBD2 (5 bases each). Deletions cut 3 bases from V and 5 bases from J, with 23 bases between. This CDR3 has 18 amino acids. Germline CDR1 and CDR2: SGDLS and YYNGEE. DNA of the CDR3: TGTGCCAGCAGCGCCCGATTGGTAGGGGAGATAAGGACCGGGGAGCTGTTTTTT. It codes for CASSARLVGEIRTGELFF.

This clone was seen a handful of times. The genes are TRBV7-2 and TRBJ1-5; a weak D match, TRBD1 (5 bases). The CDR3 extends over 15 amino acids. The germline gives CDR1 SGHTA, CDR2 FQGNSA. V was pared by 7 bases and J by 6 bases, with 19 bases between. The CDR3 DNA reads TGTGCCAGCACCATTCACCGGGGGAATAGTCAGCCCCAGCATTTT. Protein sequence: CASTIHRGNSQPQHF.

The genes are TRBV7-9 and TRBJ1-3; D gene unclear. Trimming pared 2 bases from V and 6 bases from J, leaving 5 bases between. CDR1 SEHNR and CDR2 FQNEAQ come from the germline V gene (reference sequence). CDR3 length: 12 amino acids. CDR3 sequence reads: CASSLIENTIYF. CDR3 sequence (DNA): TGTGCCAGCAGCTTAATTGAAAACACCATATATTTT.

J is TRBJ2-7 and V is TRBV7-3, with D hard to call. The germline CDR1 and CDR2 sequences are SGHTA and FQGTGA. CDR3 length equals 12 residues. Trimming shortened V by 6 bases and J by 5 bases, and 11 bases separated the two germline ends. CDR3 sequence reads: CASRDPIHEQYF. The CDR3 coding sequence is TGTGCCAGCAGGGATCCCATACACGAGCAGTACTTC.

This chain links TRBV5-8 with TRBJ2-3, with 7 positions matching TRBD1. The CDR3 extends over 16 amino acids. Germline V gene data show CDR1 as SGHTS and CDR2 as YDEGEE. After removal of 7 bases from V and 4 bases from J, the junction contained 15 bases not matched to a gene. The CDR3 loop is CASPAWAGGVPDTQYF. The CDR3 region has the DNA TGTGCCAGCCCGGCCTGGGCAGGGGGAGTGCCAGATACGCAGTATTTT.

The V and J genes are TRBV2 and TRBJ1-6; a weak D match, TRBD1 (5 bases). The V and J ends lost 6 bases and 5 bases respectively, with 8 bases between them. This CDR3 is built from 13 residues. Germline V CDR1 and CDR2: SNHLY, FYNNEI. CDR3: CASRGQDNSPLHF. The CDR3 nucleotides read TGTGCCAGCAGGGGGCAGGATAATTCACCCCTCCACTTT.

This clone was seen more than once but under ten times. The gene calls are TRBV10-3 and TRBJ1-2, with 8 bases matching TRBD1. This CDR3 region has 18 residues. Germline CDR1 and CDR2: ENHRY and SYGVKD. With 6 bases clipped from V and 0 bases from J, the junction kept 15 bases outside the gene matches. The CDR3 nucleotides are TGTGCCATCAGAGACCTCCGGCAGGGGGCGAATTCTAACTATGGCTACACCTTC. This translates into CAIRDLRQGANSNYGYTF.